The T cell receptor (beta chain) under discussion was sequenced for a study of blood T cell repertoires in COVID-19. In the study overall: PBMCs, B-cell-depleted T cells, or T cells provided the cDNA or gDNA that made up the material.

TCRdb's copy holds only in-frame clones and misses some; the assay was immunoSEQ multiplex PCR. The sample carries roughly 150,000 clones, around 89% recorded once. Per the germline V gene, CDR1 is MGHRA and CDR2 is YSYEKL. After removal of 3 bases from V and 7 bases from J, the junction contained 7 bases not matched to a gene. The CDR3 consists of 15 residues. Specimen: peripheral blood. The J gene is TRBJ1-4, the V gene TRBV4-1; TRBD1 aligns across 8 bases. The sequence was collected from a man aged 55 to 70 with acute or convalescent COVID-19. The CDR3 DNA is TGCGCCAGCAGCCAGCAGACAGGGGTGGGTGAAAAACTGTTTTTT. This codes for CASSQQTGVGEKLFF.